A selection of T cell receptor beta chains follows, all from one sample in a study of shared clonotypes between healthy human individuals. Assay used: immunoSEQ multiplex PCR; TCRdb lists only in-frame clones, some missing. The table records hundreds of thousands of clones, approximately 95% of them present only once. The sample was naive CD8+ T cells sorted from blood. All receptors come from a woman in her twenties or thirties in good health. CDR3s include the opening cysteine and the closing phenylalanine or tryptophan. A D gene is named only where the DNA matches it firmly. Clone size is not always given. Where it is, it says once, few, many or a class for expanded clones.

CASGLGLAGGSSYNEQFF,TGTGCTAGTGGACTAGGACTAGCGGGAGGAAGCTCCTACAATGAGCAGTTCTTC,TRBD2,.,TRBJ2-1,TRBV12-5,18
CASSFGGYEQYF,TGTGCCAGCAGCTTTGGAGGCTACGAGCAGTACTTC,.,.,TRBJ2-7,TRBV13,12
CASSGTPGLAGARPYNEQFF,TGCGCCAGCAGCGGGACTCCGGGACTAGCGGGAGCCCGGCCCTACAATGAGCAGTTCTTC,TRBD2,.,TRBJ2-1,TRBV5-1,20
CATSTLTVFPGNTIYF,TGTGCCACCAGCACCCTCACAGTCTTTCCTGGAAACACCATATATTTT,.,.,TRBJ1-3,TRBV15,16
CASSLEHSNQPQHF,TGTGCCAGTAGCTTAGAGCATAGCAATCAGCCCCAGCATTTT,.,.,TRBJ1-5,TRBV19,14
CASSLTGLAYGYTF,TGTGCCAGCTCACTGACAGGGCTCGCCTATGGCTACACCTTC,TRBD1,.,TRBJ1-2,TRBV18,14
CASSQEFGRNEQFF,TGTGCCAGCAGCCAAGAATTCGGGAGGAATGAGCAGTTCTTC,TRBD2,.,TRBJ2-1,TRBV14,14
CASSSFGLAAGYEQYF,TGTGCCAGCAGCTCCTTCGGACTAGCTGCCGGCTACGAGCAGTACTTC,TRBD2,.,TRBJ2-7,TRBV7-2,16
CASSLLGTLNTEAFF,TGTGCCAGCAGTTTATTGGGGACATTGAACACTGAAGCTTTCTTT,.,.,TRBJ1-1,TRBV28,15
CASSSRVAGVSDTQYF,TGTGCCAGCAGCTCCCGGGTAGCGGGAGTCTCAGATACGCAGTATTTT,TRBD2,.,TRBJ2-3,TRBV7-9,16
CAWSIWGSYNEQFF,TGTGCCTGGAGTATCTGGGGCTCCTACAATGAGCAGTTCTTC,.,.,TRBJ2-1,TRBV30,14
CASSLSRRGGTEAFF,TGTGCCAGCAGTTTATCGCGGCGGGGGGGCACTGAAGCTTTCTTT,.,.,TRBJ1-1,TRBV27,15
CASSQRLAGPYNEQFF,TGCGCCAGCAGCCAACGACTAGCGGGCCCCTACAATGAGCAGTTCTTC,TRBD2,.,TRBJ2-1,TRBV4-1,16
CASSLYRGSSTGELFF,TGTGCCAGCAGTTTATATCGAGGGAGTAGCACCGGGGAGCTGTTTTTT,.,.,TRBJ2-2,TRBV28,16
CASSTTTGEETQYF,TGTGCCAGCAGTACGACTACGGGGGAGGAGACCCAGTACTTC,.,.,TRBJ2-5,TRBV27,14
CASSRRGLINIQYF,TGTGCCAGCAGCCGTAGGGGGCTGATTAACATTCAGTACTTC,TRBD1,.,TRBJ2-4,TRBV14,14
CASSLAGGANYGYTF,TGTGCCAGCAGCCTGGCAGGGGGAGCTAACTATGGCTACACCTTC,TRBD1,.,TRBJ1-2,TRBV14,15
CASSYRDSNQPQHF,TGTGCCAGCAGTTACCGGGACTCCAATCAGCCCCAGCATTTT,.,.,TRBJ1-5,TRBV28,14
CASIAFPDTQYF,TGTGCCAGCATTGCATTCCCAGATACGCAGTATTTT,.,once,TRBJ2-3,TRBV2,12
CASSFATSGSRDEQYF,TGTGCCAGCAGCTTTGCGACTAGCGGGAGTAGGGACGAGCAGTACTTC,TRBD2,.,TRBJ2-7,TRBV11-2,16
CASSMQGYTEAFF,TGTGCCAGCAGTATGCAGGGGTACACTGAAGCTTTCTTT,.,.,TRBJ1-1,TRBV28,13
CASSLELAGPDTQYF,TGTGCCAGCAGCTTGGAACTAGCGGGGCCAGATACGCAGTATTTT,TRBD2,.,TRBJ2-3,TRBV5-6,15
CASSYSKDRHEFF,TGTGCCAGCAGTTACTCGAAGGACAGGCATGAGTTCTTC,TRBD1,once,TRBJ2-1,TRBV6-6,13
CASSEGQGSSYEQYF,TGTGCCAGCAGTGAAGGTCAGGGGAGCTCCTACGAGCAGTACTTC,.,.,TRBJ2-7,TRBV6-1,15
CASSELKGSRYEQYF,TGTGCCAGCAGTGAATTAAAAGGGTCAAGATACGAGCAGTACTTC,.,.,TRBJ2-7,TRBV6-1,15
CASSLTLAVYEQYF,TGTGCCAGCAGCTTAACACTAGCGGTGTACGAGCAGTACTTC,TRBD2,few,TRBJ2-7,TRBV7-3,14
CASSIGLLSSYEQYF,TGTGCCAGTAGTATAGGACTCCTAAGCTCCTACGAGCAGTACTTC,.,once,TRBJ2-7,TRBV19,15
CASSQTGSSYEQYF,TGTGCCAGTAGTCAGACGGGAAGCTCCTACGAGCAGTACTTC,.,.,TRBJ2-7,TRBV19,14
CASSQPLEGATDTQYF,TGTGCCAGCAGCCAACCCCTCGAGGGGGCTACAGATACGCAGTATTTT,TRBD1,.,TRBJ2-3,TRBV4-2,16
CASSSRLSTDTQYF,TGTGCCAGCAGCTCCAGACTGAGCACAGATACGCAGTATTTT,.,.,TRBJ2-3,TRBV5-6,14
CASGTGYGETQYF,TGTGCCAGCGGTACAGGGTACGGGGAGACCCAGTACTTC,.,.,TRBJ2-5,TRBV5-4,13
CASSSGLAGGPYNEQFF,TGTGCCAGCAGTTCCGGACTAGCGGGAGGGCCATACAATGAGCAGTTCTTC,TRBD2,.,TRBJ2-1,TRBV27,17
CASSHLGVRVVGTGELFF,TGCGCCAGCAGCCACCTGGGAGTCAGGGTCGTGGGCACCGGGGAGCTGTTTTTT,.,.,TRBJ2-2,TRBV4-1,18
CAWTLTDNQPQHF,TGTGCCTGGACATTGACGGACAATCAGCCCCAGCATTTT,.,.,TRBJ1-5,TRBV30,13
CASSLATSGPYEQYF,TGTGCCAGCAGTTTAGCGACTAGCGGACCCTACGAGCAGTACTTC,TRBD2,.,TRBJ2-7,TRBV27,15
CASSDGVTGELFF,TGTGCCAGCAGTGACGGGGTCACCGGGGAGCTGTTTTTT,.,.,TRBJ2-2,TRBV6-4,13
CASSYSMGDTTEAFF,TGTGCCAGCAGTTACTCGATGGGGGATACCACTGAAGCTTTCTTT,.,.,TRBJ1-1,TRBV6-5,15
CSVYGSGSSYEQYF,TGCAGCGTTTACGGTAGCGGGAGCTCCTACGAGCAGTACTTC,TRBD2,.,TRBJ2-7,TRBV29-1,14
CASTGQAAFSYEQYF,TGTGCCAGCACGGGACAAGCAGCTTTCTCCTACGAGCAGTACTTC,.,once,TRBJ2-7,TRBV2,15
CASSPDRLGLAWAGELFF,TGTGCCAGCAGCCCTGACCGTCTGGGACTAGCATGGGCCGGGGAGCTGTTTTTT,TRBD2,.,TRBJ2-2,TRBV4-2,18
CASSEVTSSGNTIYF,TGTGCCAGCAGTGAAGTTACGAGCTCTGGAAACACCATATATTTT,.,.,TRBJ1-3,TRBV2,15
CASSSGGGTGELFF,TGTGCCAGCAGTTCCGGGGGGGGCACCGGGGAGCTGTTTTTT,TRBD2,once,TRBJ2-2,TRBV6-5,14
CASSLDRGLLFNYGYTF,TGTGCCAGCAGCCTGGACAGGGGGTTACTATTTAACTATGGCTACACCTTC,TRBD1,.,TRBJ1-2,TRBV11-2,17
CASSEYGHYEQYF,TGTGCCAGCAGTGAATATGGGCACTACGAGCAGTACTTC,.,.,TRBJ2-7,TRBV25-1,13
CASKYRDGVVNQPQHF,TGTGCCAGCAAATACCGGGACGGTGTGGTCAATCAGCCCCAGCATTTT,.,.,TRBJ1-5,TRBV28,16
CASYGGEKLFF,TGTGCCAGCTATGGGGGTGAAAAACTGTTTTTT,.,.,TRBJ1-4,TRBV2,11
CASSLGSEQYF,TGTGCCAGCAGTTTAGGCAGCGAGCAGTACTTC,.,few,TRBJ2-7,TRBV27,11
CASSTSGSYEQYF,TGTGCCAGCAGTACTAGCGGGAGCTACGAGCAGTACTTC,TRBD2,.,TRBJ2-7,TRBV6-5,13
CASSFNSGPGNTIYF,TGTGCCAGCAGCTTTAATTCAGGGCCTGGAAACACCATATATTTT,.,.,TRBJ1-3,TRBV5-6,15
CSVDQGGRPGEQYF,TGCAGCGTTGATCAAGGTGGCAGACCTGGGGAGCAGTACTTC,.,.,TRBJ2-7,TRBV29-1,14